The rows below give T cell receptor beta chains drawn from one sample of a study of neurological immune-mediated disorders. TCRdb re-called the 5' RACE reads with MiXCR, one entry per CDR3 protein. The sample includes tens of thousands of distinct CDR3 sequences, roughly 2.5% of them seen just once. The specimen was PBMCs. The receptors stem from a man aged 50 to 59 with multiple sclerosis. The CDR3 runs from the conserved cysteine through the conserved F or W. Fields, in order: D gene, V gene, clone size, J gene, CDR3 length, CDR3 protein, CDR3 DNA. The D gene is left open where the match is weak. Not every row has a clone size; where given, it reads once, few, many or a size class.

.,TRBV5-1,many,TRBJ1-4,15,CASSLGGVTNEKLFF,TGCGCCAGCAGCTTGGGAGGGGTGACTAATGAAAAACTGTTTTTT
.,TRBV9,many,TRBJ2-7,15,CASSPRGMTIYEQYF,TGTGCCAGCAGCCCCCGGGGAATGACGATCTACGAGCAGTACTTC
.,TRBV7-6,many,TRBJ1-2,13,CASSLDGLYGYTF,TGTGCCAGCAGCTTAGATGGGCTATATGGCTACACCTTC
TRBD1,TRBV28,many,TRBJ2-6,16,CASSLTGGSGANVLTF,TGTGCCAGCAGTTTGACAGGGGGTTCTGGGGCCAACGTCCTGACTTTC
.,TRBV2,many,TRBJ2-7,11,CASSEGVKQYF,TGTGCCAGCAGTGAGGGGGTCAAGCAGTACTTC
.,TRBV20-1,many,TRBJ2-7,12,CSARILSYEQYF,TGCAGTGCTAGAATCTTGTCCTACGAGCAGTACTTC
.,TRBV6-5,many,TRBJ1-2,11,CASSNGPGYTF,TGTGCCAGCAGTAACGGACCGGGCTACACCTTC
.,TRBV7-8,many,TRBJ2-3,14,CASSLGVGGVTQYF,TGTGCCAGCAGCTTAGGAGTAGGAGGGGTTACACAGTATTTT
.,TRBV4-3,many,TRBJ1-2,15,CASSQEGRGYYGYTF,TGCGCCAGCAGCCAAGAGGGTAGGGGGTACTATGGCTACACCTTC
TRBD1,TRBV5-1,many,TRBJ2-3,15,CASSLVQGATDTQYF,TGCGCCAGCAGCTTGGTTCAGGGGGCAACAGATACGCAGTATTTT
.,TRBV7-2,many,TRBJ2-7,16,CASSLSAGPPSYEQYF,TGTGCCAGCAGCTTAAGTGCGGGGCCCCCATCCTACGAGCAGTACTTC
TRBD2,TRBV27,many,TRBJ2-1,15,CASSSGTSGDAPQFF,TGTGCCAGCTCTTCTGGGACTAGCGGGGATGCGCCCCAGTTCTTC
.,TRBV5-1,many,TRBJ2-1,13,CASSLEGRHEQFF,TGCGCCAGCAGCTTGGAGGGGAGGCATGAGCAGTTCTTC
.,TRBV20-1,many,TRBJ2-5,15,CSARDGGRGQETQYF,TGCAGTGCTAGAGATGGGGGCAGAGGACAAGAGACCCAGTACTTC
.,TRBV18,many,TRBJ1-1,14,CASSRRGGDPEAFF,TGTGCCAGCTCACGCAGGGGCGGTGACCCTGAAGCTTTCTTT
TRBD2,TRBV20-1,many,TRBJ2-3,14,CSARTSGDRDTQYF,TGCAGTGCGCGGACTAGCGGGGATAGAGATACGCAGTATTTT
TRBD1,TRBV20-1,many,TRBJ2-7,13,CSATGTGGYEQYF,TGCAGTGCTACAGGGACAGGGGGCTACGAGCAGTACTTC
TRBD2,TRBV7-2,.,TRBJ2-4,17,CASSLGLAGGLNNIQYF,TGTGCCAGCAGCTTAGGGCTAGCGGGGGGCCTGAACAACATTCAGTACTTC
.,TRBV6-6,many,TRBJ2-5,16,CASSYSPGSAGETQYF,TGTGCCAGCAGTTACTCCCCGGGCTCGGCAGGCGAGACCCAGTACTTC
TRBD2,TRBV10-1,many,TRBJ2-5,15,CASSAFAGGQETQYF,TGCGCCAGCAGTGCCTTTGCGGGGGGTCAAGAGACCCAGTACTTC
.,TRBV5-1,few,TRBJ2-7,14,CASSSTEGAYEQYF,TGCGCCAGCAGCTCTACCGAGGGGGCCTACGAGCAGTACTTC
TRBD1,TRBV7-2,many,TRBJ1-5,14,CASSSGQLNQPQHF,TGTGCCAGCAGCTCGGGACAGCTTAATCAGCCCCAGCATTTT
TRBD1,TRBV6-1,once,TRBJ2-7,13,CASRPGTEYEQYF,TGTGCCAGCAGACCCGGGACAGAGTACGAGCAGTACTTC
TRBD1,TRBV4-3,many,TRBJ1-4,20,CASSQDWSTGVVGTNEKLFF,TGCGCCAGCAGCCAAGATTGGAGTACAGGGGTGGTTGGAACTAATGAAAAACTGTTTTTT
.,TRBV28,many,TRBJ1-2,12,CASTSKAYGYTF,TGTGCCAGCACCTCGAAGGCGTATGGCTACACCTTC
.,TRBV12-3/TRBV12-4,many,TRBJ2-5,13,CASSLDLQETQYF,TGTGCCAGCAGTTTAGACCTCCAAGAGACCCAGTACTTC
.,TRBV5-1,many,TRBJ2-1,13,CASSPDSYNEQFF,TGCGCCAGCAGCCCCGACAGTTACAATGAGCAGTTCTTC
TRBD2,TRBV7-3,many,TRBJ2-2,17,CASSLRGLAVNTGELFF,TGTGCCAGCAGCCTAAGGGGACTAGCGGTTAACACCGGGGAGCTGTTTTTT
TRBD2,TRBV5-1,many,TRBJ2-5,15,CASSPLAGVGETQYF,TGCGCCAGCAGTCCCCTAGCGGGGGTCGGGGAGACCCAGTACTTC
TRBD2,TRBV20-1,many,TRBJ2-5,17,CSARDGATSGGAHTQYF,TGCAGTGCTAGAGATGGGGCGACTAGCGGGGGGGCGCATACCCAGTACTTC
.,TRBV7-8,few,TRBJ1-2,13,CASSLYSNYGYTF,TGTGCCAGCAGCTTATACTCTAACTATGGCTACACCTTC
TRBD1,TRBV10-3,many,TRBJ2-1,15,CAIRRQGALYNEQFF,TGTGCCATCAGAAGGCAGGGGGCCCTCTACAATGAGCAGTTCTTC
.,TRBV12-3/TRBV12-4,many,TRBJ2-1,14,CASSFSWRNNEQFF,TGTGCCAGCAGTTTTTCTTGGCGGAACAATGAGCAGTTCTTC
TRBD1,TRBV15,many,TRBJ2-2,19,CATSRNRPGTGARTGELFF,TGTGCCACCAGCAGAAATCGACCCGGGACAGGGGCGAGGACCGGGGAGCTGTTTTTT
.,TRBV7-2,many,TRBJ2-2,15,CASSFLTQYTGELFF,TGTGCCAGCAGCTTTTTAACCCAGTACACCGGGGAGCTGTTTTTT
TRBD1,TRBV5-1,many,TRBJ2-1,14,CASSRQGADNEQFF,TGCGCCAGCAGCCGACAGGGGGCTGACAATGAGCAGTTCTTC
TRBD1,TRBV5-1,many,TRBJ2-7,18,CASSPEAPGTGYPYEQYF,TGCGCCAGCAGCCCCGAGGCACCCGGGACAGGGTATCCCTACGAGCAGTACTTC
.,TRBV6-5,many,TRBJ1-2,15,CASSYISGTNYGYTF,TGTGCCAGCAGTTACATTTCAGGGACTAACTATGGCTACACCTTC